The source of this T cell receptor beta chain is a study of graft-versus-host responses after intestinal transplantation (dated by TCRdb to the early 2020s). Study-level background: Recipients received multivisceral, liver-intestinal, or isolated intestinal transplants. Every recipient was given anti-thymocyte globulin induction, followed by around three years of maintenance tacrolimus and steroids. Bulk TCR-beta CDR3 sequencing was used to track graft-versus-host and host-versus-graft alloreactive T cell clones in the graft, circulation and bone marrow after intestinal transplantation. To identify alloreactive clones, pre-transplant mixed lymphocyte reaction products were sequenced and then compared with unstimulated pre-transplant donor and recipient T cells. Of the approximately 25 intestinal transplant recipients enrolled in the cohort, one of whom was a retransplant, 3 patients without pretransplant specimens were excluded. Donor T cell macrochimerism was defined as a peak of at least 4% donor T cells among recipient peripheral blood mononuclear cells. Instead of going to the commercial service, samples from a few later patients were sequenced in-house on an Illumina MiSeq and processed with MiXCR. Findings and caveats that apply to the study as a whole: The relatively low number and heterogeneity of intestinal transplant patients limited the conclusions. GvH clones turned up in recipient bone marrow, with some appearing earlier in ileal mucosa or blood, a pattern consistent with an intestinal mucosal origin. Peak levels of circulating GvH clones were associated with declines in HvG clones early after transplant. In patients with donor T cell macrochimerism, the allografts had high GvH to HvG T cell clonal ratios.

The count of this clone is one. Its antigen specificity is not known. No per-base quality is available; no much larger clone lies one base away. To prepare the library, the immunoSEQ multiplex PCR assay was applied. For most patients, genomic DNA was isolated with the Qiagen DNeasy Blood and Tissue Kit and sent frozen to Adaptive Biotechnologies for TCR sequencing. For most patients, genomic DNA was subjected to high-throughput TCR-beta CDR3 sequencing by Adaptive Biotechnologies. Turning to the authors' computational methods: TCR sequencing data for 15 to 20 patients were retrieved from Adaptive's ImmunoSEQ software; three other patients were processed with MiXCR and VDJtools. To correct CD4 versus CD8 sorting errors, any sequence found in both subsets at a frequency ratio below 5:1 was removed. CDR3 nucleotide sequences shared between donor and recipient were removed because the origin of such sequences could not be assigned. To count as alloreactive, a clone needed at least 2-fold expansion over unstimulated cells and a minimum CFSE-low frequency of 0.002% (template counts) or 0.001% (read counts). Clones detected in sequenced pre-transplant spleen, lymph node, or MLR CFSE-low populations of the donor or recipient were defined as mappable. The cumulative frequency of alloreactive clones was calculated as a percentage of all sequences, weighted by copy number. The table comes from immuneACCESS by way of TCRdb, which keeps in-frame sequences with V and J called. Part of the clones is missing from these tables; in studies checked, under half for an unresolved V gene and the rest for unknown reasons. That table is the source of V, J and clone size, and D and trimming were worked out from the DNA. This sample is represented by about 97,000 clones; 80% to 95% of them were singletons. Together, the top ten hold about 0.072% of the sample.

In light of the paper, this sample's time point label describes: cells obtained before transplantation from donor or recipient. CD3+CD4+ and CD3+CD8+ populations were FACS-sorted from unstimulated pre-transplant donor and recipient cells taken from spleen or lymph nodes. CDR1 MNHEY and CDR2 SVGAGI are derived from the germline V gene. Including the terminal cysteine and phenylalanine, the CDR3 comprises 15 residues. The CDR3 DNA has 45 bases and is translated from base 1. V is pared back by 6 bases and J by 3 bases, with 17 bases lying between the germline termini. Recombination joined TRBV6-5 with TRBJ2-5; the D gene is perhaps TRBD1, on 6 matching bases. The origin of this receptor is a human donor who was the organ donor for an intestinal transplant. The input for sequencing was unstimulated CD8+ T cells sorted from spleen or lymph node cells, taken before transplant. The nucleotides are TGTGCCAGCAGCCGAGGACAGTACATTGAAGAGACCCAGTACTTC. Its protein is CASSRGQYIEETQYF.